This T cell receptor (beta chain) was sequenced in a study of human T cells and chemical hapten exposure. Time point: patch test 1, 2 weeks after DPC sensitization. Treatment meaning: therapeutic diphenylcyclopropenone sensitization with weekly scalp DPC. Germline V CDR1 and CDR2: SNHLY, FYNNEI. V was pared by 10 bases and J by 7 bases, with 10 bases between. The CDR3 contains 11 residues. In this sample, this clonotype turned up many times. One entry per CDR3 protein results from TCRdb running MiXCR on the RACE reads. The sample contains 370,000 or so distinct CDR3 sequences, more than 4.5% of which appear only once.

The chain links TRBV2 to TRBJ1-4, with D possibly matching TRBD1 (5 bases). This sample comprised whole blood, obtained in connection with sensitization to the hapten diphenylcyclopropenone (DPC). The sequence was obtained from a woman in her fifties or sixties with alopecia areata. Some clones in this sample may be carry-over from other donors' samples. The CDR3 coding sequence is TGTGCCACGGGGAGGGGTGAAAAACTGTTTTTT. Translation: CATGRGEKLFF.